The rows below give T cell receptor beta chains drawn from one sample of a study of blood T cell repertoires in COVID-19. The assay was immunoSEQ multiplex PCR, and TCRdb's table has in-frame clones only and misses some. This repertoire shows approximately 170,000 clones, roughly nine tenths found once; its top ten account for 9.5% to 12%. Sequencing input: peripheral blood. Every receptor here comes from an older woman with COVID-19, enrolled during active disease. Both conserved end residues are part of each CDR3. Fields, in order: D gene, clone size, V gene, J gene, CDR3 protein, CDR3 DNA. The D gene is left open where the match is weak. Only part of the rows carry a size: once, few, many, or a class if the clone is expanded.

>TRBD1|few|TRBV24-1|TRBJ2-2
CATSDWGQGITGELFF
TGTGCCACCAGTGATTGGGGACAGGGCATCACCGGGGAGCTGTTTTTT
>.|.|TRBV5-4|TRBJ1-2
CASSLALTRGGYTF
TGTGCCAGCAGCTTGGCGCTCACACGAGGGGGCTACACCTTC
>.|.|TRBV19|TRBJ1-4
CASSMGASGEKLFF
TGTGCCAGTAGTATGGGGGCCTCCGGTGAAAAACTGTTTTTT
>TRBD1|.|TRBV28|TRBJ1-6
CASINLQGAGSPLHF
TGTGCCAGCATCAATTTACAGGGGGCTGGGTCACCCCTCCACTTT
>TRBD2|.|TRBV10-3|TRBJ2-5
CAISGSGRAKETQYF
TGTGCCATCAGTGGTAGCGGGAGGGCGAAAGAGACCCAGTACTTC
>.|.|TRBV27|TRBJ2-5
CASSLGSSVKTQYF
TGTGCCAGCAGTTTAGGGTCTAGCGTAAAGACCCAGTACTTC
>TRBD2|.|TRBV7-2|TRBJ2-7
CASSRVAGSYEQYF
TGTGCCAGCAGTCGTGTAGCGGGCTCCTACGAGCAGTACTTC
>.|.|TRBV11-2|TRBJ1-3
CASSLVRSGNTIYF
TGTGCCAGCAGCTTAGTCCGCTCTGGAAACACCATATATTTT
>.|.|TRBV29-1|TRBJ1-3
CSVRVTGNTIYF
TGCAGCGTCCGTGTTACTGGAAACACCATATATTTT
>.|.|TRBV21-1|TRBJ2-2
CASSTNTPTGELFF
TGTGCCAGCAGTACAAATACACCGACCGGGGAGCTGTTTTTT
>TRBD1|.|TRBV7-3|TRBJ2-6
CASSLMGQGANVLTF
TGTGCCAGCAGCTTAATGGGACAGGGGGCCAACGTCCTGACTTTC
>.|once|TRBV6-5|TRBJ2-7
CASRRDYEQYF
TGTGCCAGCAGGAGGGACTACGAGCAGTACTTC
>TRBD2|.|TRBV6-4|TRBJ2-3
CASSDSGTSSTDTQYF
TGTGCCAGCAGTGACTCCGGGACTAGCAGCACAGATACGCAGTATTTT
>TRBD1|.|TRBV11-3|TRBJ1-1
CASSFRGSEAFF
TGTGCCAGCAGCTTCAGGGGGAGTGAAGCTTTCTTT
>TRBD1|.|TRBV5-1|TRBJ1-1
CASSLEGQGAGSNTEAFF
TGCGCCAGCAGCTTGGAGGGCCAGGGGGCGGGGAGTAACACTGAAGCTTTCTTT
>.|.|TRBV19|TRBJ2-3
CASSMGRGAVTDTQYF
TGTGCCAGTAGTATGGGCCGCGGGGCCGTCACAGATACGCAGTATTTT
>TRBD2|.|TRBV4-3|TRBJ2-7
CASSQEAGTYEQYF
TGCGCCAGCAGCCAGGAAGCGGGAACCTACGAGCAGTACTTC
>TRBD1|.|TRBV28|TRBJ2-3
CASGGPGTGGDTQYF
TGTGCCAGCGGCGGTCCCGGGACAGGGGGAGATACGCAGTATTTT
>TRBD1|.|TRBV27|TRBJ2-7
CASSKGQPYEQYF
TGTGCCAGCAGTAAGGGACAGCCCTACGAGCAGTACTTC
>.|.|TRBV29-1|TRBJ1-4
CSARRSRTNEKLFF
TGCAGCGCCCGCCGAAGTCGGACTAATGAAAAACTGTTTTTT
>TRBD1|.|TRBV5-6|TRBJ2-1
CASSLALSWTGTYNEQFF
TGTGCCAGCAGCTTGGCTTTATCCTGGACAGGGACCTACAATGAGCAGTTCTTC
>.|.|TRBV12-2|TRBJ2-1
CASRFTGLAGGNEQFF
TGTGCAAGTCGCTTCACAGGACTAGCGGGAGGGAATGAGCAGTTCTTC
>.|once|TRBV30|TRBJ1-1
CAWGGRDSEAFF
TGTGCCTGGGGAGGGAGGGACTCTGAAGCTTTCTTT
>.|.|TRBV9|TRBJ1-2
CASSVVGAGYTF
TGTGCCAGCAGCGTAGTGGGGGCTGGCTACACCTTC
>TRBD1|.|TRBV2|TRBJ1-1
CASSGTGLNTEAFF
TGTGCCAGCAGTGGGACAGGGCTGAACACTGAAGCTTTCTTT
>TRBD1|few|TRBV18|TRBJ1-4
CASSPIRTGGTNEKLFF
TGTGCCAGCTCACCTATCCGAACAGGGGGAACTAATGAAAAACTGTTTTTT
>TRBD2|once|TRBV19|TRBJ2-5
CASSTGGPVETQYF
TGTGCCAGTAGTACGGGAGGGCCCGTAGAGACCCAGTACTTC
>TRBD1|few|TRBV11-1|TRBJ2-7
CASSYDRGRINEQYF
TGTGCCAGCAGCTACGACAGGGGGCGCATCAACGAGCAGTACTTC
>.|.|TRBV6-5|TRBJ1-2
CASRLRSGGGYTF
TGTGCCAGCAGACTCCGGAGCGGGGGTGGCTACACCTTC
>.|.|TRBV27|TRBJ1-3
CASSFPWARGNTIYF
TGTGCCAGCAGTTTCCCGTGGGCGCGAGGAAACACCATATATTTT
>.|.|TRBV2|TRBJ1-5
CASSNRDYNQPQHF
TGTGCCAGCAGTAACAGGGACTACAATCAGCCCCAGCATTTT
>.|.|TRBV11-3|TRBJ2-7
CASSLWQGTYEQYF
TGTGCCAGCAGCTTATGGCAGGGTACCTACGAGCAGTACTTC